The text below deals with one T cell receptor beta chain. Its antigen remains unknown. RNA totalling about 0.5 to 1 ug underwent reverse transcription with random hexamers. TCRdb fed the immunoSEQ multiplex PCR reads into MiXCR, producing one record per CDR3 protein. The sample lists about 140,000 distinct CDR3 sequences, 85% to 95% seen once, with 0.095% to 0.14% in the top ten. The data belong to a study of CD8 T cells in Susac syndrome. From germline, CDR1 is MGHRA and CDR2 YSYEKL. This CDR3 has 15 amino acids. V lost 3 bases and J lost 1; bases outside the gene matches: 4. Findings of the study overall: The study's TCR sequencing and HLA analysis covered a relatively small number of individuals, and the study acknowledged this.

CD8+ and CD4+ T cells were negatively isolated; TEMRA cells were FACS-enriched. Sequenced sample: CD4+ T cells from PBMCs. The sequence was obtained from a human donor with multiple sclerosis. V is TRBV4-1 and J is TRBJ2-7; TRBD1 aligns across 9 bases. CDR3 region: CASSQRTGASYEQYF. DNA of the CDR3: TGCGCCAGCAGCCAGAGGACAGGGGCGTCCTACGAGCAGTACTTC.